This T cell receptor beta chain was sequenced in a study of shared clonotypes between healthy human individuals. CDR3 length equals 13 residues. Germline V gene sequence: CDR1 SGHDN, CDR2 FVKESK. V shed 2 bases and J shed 6 bases, with 8 bases lying between them. Regarding the study as a whole: Represented genetic and exposure-history diversity was restricted by having few donors. Memory subsets had estimated richness that was generally smaller than that of naive subsets.

TCRdb keeps only in-frame clones here, not all; method: immunoSEQ multiplex PCR. The sample has 950,000 to 1,100,000 clones, approximately 80% seen once. Concerning this clone: Its antigen is unknown.

The chain has TRBV14 and TRBJ2-1; D gene uncertain. The sequencing input was memory CD4+ T cells from PBMCs. Subset meaning: CD45RA-negative fraction. This receptor was identified in a man aged 18-30 years in good health. Some clones in this sample may be carry-over from other donors' samples. CDR3 sequence reads: CASSQRLTNEQFF. CDR3 DNA sequence: TGTGCCAGCAGCCAAAGGCTTACCAATGAGCAGTTCTTC.